The clone carrying this T cell receptor beta chain is termed medium-sized (0.01 to 0.1%). Its antigen is still unknown. This sample stems from a study of beta chain features in type 1 diabetes. About the research overall: Summed over all samples, the examined sorted cells came to about 110 million.

Notes on the study in general: Among patients with Type 1 diabetes, TCRB CDR3s were moderately but significantly shorter in every one of the four CD4+ subsets.

Isolated RNA was reverse transcribed in full, so expressed TCRB transcripts were sequenced. Measured with immunoSEQ multiplex PCR; TCRdb has only the in-frame clones, and not every one. The sample has about 160,000 clones; roughly 9.1% are singletons. Germline V CDR1 and CDR2: KGHSH, LQKENI. V was pared by 5 bases and J by 3 bases, with 6 bases of the junction left unmatched. The CDR3 totals 14 residues. Markers CD45RO/CCR7/CD25/CD127/CD95/CD27 served to sort CD4+ naive, central memory, regulatory and stem cell-like memory cells. The chain has TRBV18 and TRBJ2-5; 7 positions match TRBD1. Sequencing was performed on central memory CD4+ T cells from blood. The sequence came from a woman between 18 and 29 years old in good health. CDR3 residues: CASSDREGEETQYF. The CDR3 DNA follows: TGTGCCAGCTCAGACAGGGAAGGGGAAGAGACCCAGTACTTC.